Presented here are 18 T cell receptor beta chains from one specimen sequenced in a study of cytomegalovirus exposure and HLA in healthy donors. With 60 Vbeta and 13 Jbeta primers, the PCR was carried out. TCRdb's table, derived via immunoSEQ multiplex PCR, lists solely in-frame clones and lacks some. The sample records 220,000 or so clones, about 72% being singletons. The material sequenced was PBMCs. All receptors derive from a male donor in good health and CMV-seronegative.

The chain has TRBV27 and TRBJ2-2; 7 bases are shared with TRBD2. J was trimmed by 9 bases and V by 3 bases; bases with no gene match: 4. Germline V CDR1 and CDR2: MNHEY, SMNVEV (reference sequence). The CDR3 length is 13 residues. The CDR3 is CASSLSGIRELFF. The DNA for the CDR3 is TGTGCCAGCAGTTTGAGCGGGATCAGGGAGCTGTTTTTT.

The chain employs TRBV27 and TRBJ2-1; 10 bases are a match to TRBD2. Germline lookup yields CDR1 MNHEY and CDR2 SMNVEV (reference sequence). The CDR3 sequence is 18 residues long. V was clipped by 4 bases and J by 6 bases; unmatched bases: 15. CDR3 residues: CASSSQGSGRLSANEQFF. In DNA form, the CDR3 reads TGTGCCAGCAGTTCCCAGGGTAGCGGGAGGCTTTCAGCCAATGAGCAGTTCTTC.

The V and J genes are TRBV19 and TRBJ1-5, with TRBD1 matching 8 bases. Losses at the gene ends were 6 bases for V and 5 bases for J; bases not matched to a gene: 18. The CDR3 spans 18 residues. Germline CDR1 reads LNHDA; CDR2 reads SQIVND (reference sequence). The CDR3 reads CASRFQHLDRALHQPQHF. The CDR3 bases are TGTGCCAGTAGATTCCAACATTTGGACAGGGCGTTGCATCAGCCCCAGCATTTT.

This chain links TRBV11-3 with TRBJ1-1; D is undetermined. The ends were cut back, 1 base at V and 1 base at J, with 4 bases in the middle. The germline V gene has CDR1 SGHNT and CDR2 YENEEA. The CDR3 sequence is 13 residues long. CDR3 loop: CASSLARNTEAFF. In DNA form, the CDR3 reads TGTGCCAGCAGCTTAGCTAGGAACACTGAAGCTTTCTTT.

Only one count was recorded for this clone. The genes are TRBV19 and TRBJ2-3, with 9 bases fitting TRBD2. With V trimmed by 5 bases and J by 2 bases, 8 bases remained unmatched. This CDR3 has 16 residues. Germline CDR1 reads LNHDA; CDR2 reads SQIVND (reference sequence). The CDR3 nucleotides read TGTGCCAGTAGTTCTTTGACTAGCGGTTTCACAGATACGCAGTATTTT. The encoded protein is CASSSLTSGFTDTQYF. The full variable domain, its missing parts supplied by reference TRBV19 and TRBJ2-3, is DGGITQSPKYLFRKEGQNVTLSCEQNLNHDAMYWYRQDPGQGLRLIYYSQIVNDFQKGDIAEGYSVSREKKESFPLTVTSAQKNPTAFYLCASSSLTSGFTDTQYFGPGTRLTVL.

The chain carries TRBV6-1 and TRBJ2-1; 7 bases are shared with TRBD1. This CDR3 is built from 15 residues. Germline CDR1 reads MNHNS; CDR2 reads SASEGT. The trim removed 4 bases at V and 0 bases at J, leaving 3 bases unmatched. This CDR3 is CASSVTGVSYNEQFF. The CDR3 DNA reads as TGTGCCAGCAGTGTCACAGGGGTCTCCTACAATGAGCAGTTCTTC.

The CDR3 here is CAITQETAGNTIYF. In DNA form, the CDR3 reads TGTGCCATCACCCAAGAGACAGCCGGAAACACCATATATTTT. This chain joins TRBV10-3 and TRBJ1-3; tentatively, D is TRBD1 (5 bases). Trimming took off 7 bases at V and 4 bases at J, with 14 bases between the two ends. Germline V CDR1 and CDR2: ENHRY, SYGVKD. The CDR3 length is 14 residues.

The V gene is TRBV5-5, the J gene TRBJ1-2, with a possible D match to TRBD1 (5 bases). CDR1 is SGHKS and CDR2 is YYEKEE in the germline V gene (reference sequence). V was pared by 0 bases and J by 7 bases, with 22 bases between. The CDR3 has 17 amino acids. The CDR3 DNA is TGTGCCAGCAGCTTGGAATCTTTCGGTATCGGGGGTGCTGGCTACACCTTC. It is translated as CASSLESFGIGGAGYTF.

This chain uses TRBV27 with TRBJ1-5; no definite D call. Germline V gene sequence: CDR1 MNHEY, CDR2 SMNVEV (reference sequence). The length of the CDR3 is 14 residues. Trimming cost V 2 bases and J 7 bases, with 12 bases left between them. DNA of the CDR3: TGTGCCAGCAGTTTACTTGGAGTCGGGCAGCCCCAGCATTTT. The encoded protein is CASSLLGVGQPQHF.

V usage is TRBV5-1 and J usage is TRBJ2-7, with TRBD1 matching over 9 bases. Germline CDR1 SGHRS, CDR2 YFSETQ. J was trimmed by 7 bases and V by 7 bases; bases with no gene match: 18. The CDR3 extends over 16 amino acids. In DNA form, the CDR3 reads TGCGCCAGCGGTCCTGTAGGGGGACAGGGCGCCTTTGAGCAGTACTTC. As protein: CASGPVGGQGAFEQYF.

This sequence joins TRBV6-4 and TRBJ1-1, with 8 bases identical to TRBD1. J gave up 8 bases and V 2 bases, and 1 base lay outside the gene matches. This CDR3 has 12 amino acids. In germline, CDR1 is MRHNA, CDR2 SNTAGT. CDR3 DNA sequence: TGTGCCAGCAGTGACCGACAGGGGGAAGCTTTCTTT. Translating gives CASSDRQGEAFF.

V is TRBV19 and J is TRBJ1-5; 9 positions agree with TRBD1. Trimming cost V 5 bases and J 6 bases; bases outside gene matches: 8. This CDR3 spans 15 amino acids. CDR1 and CDR2 from the germline V gene are LNHDA and SQIVND (reference sequence). CDR3 sequence reads: CASSPDRGATQPQHF. The CDR3 DNA is TGTGCCAGTAGTCCCGACAGGGGGGCGACTCAGCCCCAGCATTTT. Combining the CDR3 with reference TRBV19 and TRBJ1-5 gives the whole variable domain DGGITQSPKYLFRKEGQNVTLSCEQNLNHDAMYWYRQDPGQGLRLIYYSQIVNDFQKGDIAEGYSVSREKKESFPLTVTSAQKNPTAFYLCASSPDRGATQPQHFGDGTRLSIL.

V gene TRBV7-9 combines with J gene TRBJ2-7; 10 bases are shared with TRBD1. Germline V gene sequence: CDR1 SEHNR, CDR2 FQNEAQ (reference sequence). Trimming removed 4 bases from V and 2 bases from J; junction bases left unmatched: 11. The CDR3 covers 17 residues. CDR3 DNA: TGTGCCAGCAGCTCCCCCAACCGGGACAGGGGTCCCTACGAGCAGTACTTC. Its protein product is CASSSPNRDRGPYEQYF.

This clone was found a few times. The V gene is TRBV7-9, the J gene TRBJ2-1; D is perhaps TRBD1 (5 bases). The V end was cut by 4 bases, the J end by 8 bases, with 9 bases between. Per the germline V gene, CDR1 is SEHNR and CDR2 is FQNEAQ (reference sequence). This CDR3 is 12 amino acids long. CDR3 protein: CASSSLRDEQFF. CDR3 nucleotide sequence: TGTGCCAGCAGCTCTCTCAGGGATGAGCAGTTCTTC.

This chain uses TRBV18 with TRBJ2-3; D possibly corresponds to TRBD1 (5 bases). Germline V CDR1 and CDR2: KGHSH, LQKENI. V gave up 3 bases and J gave up 4 bases, with 11 bases separating them. The CDR3 is 14 amino acids. The CDR3 sequence is CASSPLQESDTQYF. DNA of the CDR3: TGTGCCAGCTCACCGTTACAGGAGTCAGATACGCAGTATTTT.

V is TRBV7-2 and J is TRBJ2-7; 13 nucleotides match TRBD2. The germline V gene has CDR1 SGHTA and CDR2 FQGNSA. The V and J ends lost 5 bases and 3 bases, in that order; junction bases with no gene match: 4. The length of the CDR3 is 15 residues. The CDR3 sequence is CASSIGTSGIYEQYF. The CDR3, as DNA: TGTGCCAGCAGCATCGGGACTAGCGGGATCTACGAGCAGTACTTC.

This clone has a single count. The J gene is TRBJ2-3, the V gene TRBV5-1; D is undetermined. The CDR3 runs to 16 residues. Germline V gene lookup returns CDR1 SGHRS and CDR2 YFSETQ. Trimming removed 1 base at V and 2 bases at J, with 14 bases between. CDR3 amino acids: CASSLFRARSTDTQYF. As DNA, the CDR3 is TGCGCCAGCAGCTTGTTTCGAGCACGATCCACAGATACGCAGTATTTT.

The rearrangement links TRBV7-9 to TRBJ1-3; D unclear. CDR1 SEHNR and CDR2 FQNEAQ come from the germline V gene (reference sequence). V lost 4 bases and J 1 base, leaving 14 bases between the germline ends. The CDR3 consists of 16 residues. The CDR3 spells CASSSFRTASGNTIYF. The CDR3, as DNA: TGTGCCAGCAGCTCCTTCAGGACTGCTTCTGGAAACACCATATATTTT.